This is a list of T cell receptor beta chains from one sample in a study of blood T cell repertoires in COVID-19. Only in-frame clones appear in the TCRdb table, and some are missing; sequencing was by immunoSEQ multiplex PCR. Of approximately 200,000 clones listed, around 80% are singletons. Source material: peripheral blood. The receptors shown here come from an elderly woman with COVID-19, enrolled during active disease. Both conserved end residues are part of each CDR3. D genes are given only for firm matches. For some rows the clone size is stated as once, few or many, or as a class when expanded; others skip it.

v_gene	d_gene	abundance	j_gene	CDR3aa	CDR3nt
TRBV23-1	-	-	TRBJ2-3	CASSQFPTGTDTQYF	TGCGCCAGCAGTCAATTTCCGACAGGCACAGATACGCAGTATTTT
TRBV28	-	-	TRBJ2-5	CASSLLPGTPETQYF	TGTGCCAGCAGTTTACTTCCCGGGACTCCCGAGACCCAGTACTTC
TRBV19	TRBD1	-	TRBJ1-4	CASSTYRGQGEKLFF	TGTGCCAGTAGTACCTACAGGGGTCAGGGCGAAAAACTGTTTTTT
TRBV15	TRBD2	-	TRBJ2-4	CATSGTGTSLSMGKNIQYF	TGTGCCACCAGCGGGACCGGGACTAGCCTATCCATGGGCAAAAACATTCAGTACTTC
TRBV7-9	-	-	TRBJ1-1	CAPMALWTEAFF	TGTGCTCCGATGGCCCTTTGGACTGAAGCTTTCTTT
TRBV7-8	TRBD1	-	TRBJ2-7	CASSPRDRGYEQYF	TGTGCCAGCAGCCCCCGGGACAGGGGCTACGAGCAGTACTTC
TRBV18	TRBD2	-	TRBJ2-5	CASSSLAEQETQYF	TGTGCCAGCTCCTCACTAGCGGAACAAGAGACCCAGTACTTC
TRBV5-4	-	-	TRBJ1-1	CASTGVGQAFF	TGTGCCAGCACGGGCGTTGGACAGGCTTTCTTT
TRBV27	-	-	TRBJ1-5	CASSLTGVGNQPQHF	TGTGCCAGCAGTTTGACGGGTGTAGGTAATCAGCCCCAGCATTTT
TRBV9	TRBD2	once	TRBJ2-3	CASSHTTSGRSETGTDTQYF	TGTGCCAGCAGCCACACGACTAGCGGGAGGTCGGAGACGGGCACAGATACGCAGTATTTT
TRBV4-2	TRBD2	-	TRBJ2-1	CASSFSGGNDEQFF	TGTGCCAGCAGCTTTAGCGGGGGGAATGATGAGCAGTTCTTC
TRBV9	-	few	TRBJ2-3	CASGRQFTDTQYF	TGTGCCAGCGGAAGACAGTTTACAGATACGCAGTATTTT
TRBV6-2/TRBV6-3	-	-	TRBJ1-1	CASSFDRTNTEAFF	TGTGCCAGCAGTTTCGACAGGACGAACACTGAAGCTTTCTTT
TRBV11-3	-	-	TRBJ2-7	CASSSRDTAYEQYF	TGTGCCAGCAGCTCGAGGGACACGGCCTACGAGCAGTACTTC
TRBV6-5	-	-	TRBJ1-5	CASSTQGYQPQHF	TGTGCCAGCAGTACACAGGGTTATCAGCCCCAGCATTTT
TRBV7-6	TRBD2	-	TRBJ2-3	CASSLIAGGPTDTQYF	TGTGCCAGCAGCTTAATAGCGGGAGGGCCCACAGATACGCAGTATTTT
TRBV5-1	TRBD2	-	TRBJ2-1	CASSRVLAGGSGSYNEQFF	TGCGCCAGCAGCCGGGTCCTAGCGGGAGGGTCCGGCTCCTACAATGAGCAGTTCTTC
TRBV29-1	-	-	TRBJ1-1	CSAVSGGDWAEAFF	TGCAGCGCCGTTAGTGGGGGGGATTGGGCTGAAGCTTTCTTT
TRBV27	-	-	TRBJ2-2	CASRRQGLNTGELFF	TGTGCCAGCAGGCGCCAGGGCCTCAACACCGGGGAGCTGTTTTTT
TRBV20-1	-	-	TRBJ2-7	CSASPRQNLYEQYF	TGCAGTGCTAGTCCGAGACAGAACCTTTACGAGCAGTACTTC
TRBV19	-	once	TRBJ1-4	CASSLRPTNNELFF	TGTGCCAGTAGCCTTAGGCCAACTAATAATGAACTGTTTTTT
TRBV19	TRBD1	-	TRBJ1-1	CASSSRQGVFTEAFF	TGTGCCAGTAGTAGCAGACAGGGCGTGTTCACTGAAGCTTTCTTT
TRBV28	TRBD1	-	TRBJ2-5	CASSPDGTGLKTQYF	TGTGCCAGCAGCCCAGACGGGACAGGGCTGAAGACCCAGTACTTC